A selection of T cell receptor beta chains follows, all from one sample in a study of T cell clusters in autoimmune cytopenias. For each CDR3 protein, TCRdb gives one entry from its re-call of the multiplex PCR reads, without DNA. The sample table includes some 8,000 distinct CDR3 sequences. Material: peripheral blood. Receptors originate from a human donor with an autoimmune cytopenia or autoimmune hepatitis (not recorded which). Both conserved end residues are part of each CDR3. Size is omitted from some rows. Given values are once, few, many or a class for expanded clones.

j_call,v_call,clone_size,cdr3_aa
TRBJ2-7,TRBV12-3/TRBV12-4,NA,CATSADRLGYEQYF
TRBJ1-5,TRBV19,NA,CASSGPGGNQPQHF
TRBJ1-2,TRBV18,medium-sized,CASSPGQSNYGYTF
TRBJ2-6,TRBV19,medium-sized,CASSIDPTDYSGANVLTF
TRBJ2-3,TRBV19,medium-sized,CASSIGPGGTKGTQYF
TRBJ1-6,TRBV30,medium-sized,CAWSGRTSGSLHF
TRBJ1-6,TRBV5-1,NA,CASSFLGTVFSPLHF
TRBJ2-3,TRBV13,NA,CASSRRGSTDTQYF
TRBJ2-1,TRBV27,medium-sized,CASSKGQTQSYNEQFF
TRBJ2-4,TRBV20-1,NA,CSASEKGRNIQYF
TRBJ2-5,TRBV18,medium-sized,CASRTSGRGETQYF
TRBJ1-5,TRBV7-2,NA,CASSSAVIYQPQHF
TRBJ2-3,TRBV5-6,NA,CASSLETGSYTDTQYF
TRBJ2-1,TRBV5-6,medium-sized,CASSLDTTSGTYNEQFF
TRBJ1-2,TRBV6-5,NA,CASSTGEELNYGYTF
TRBJ1-1,TRBV27,medium-sized,CASSDSGQGGTEAFF
TRBJ2-7,TRBV6-5,medium-sized,CATHTGRDSYEQYF
TRBJ2-7,TRBV19,medium-sized,CASSATSTGPYEQYF
TRBJ2-1,TRBV29-1,medium-sized,CSAKRAGPSYNEQFF
TRBJ1-4,TRBV20-1,NA,CSARRTLATNEKLFF
TRBJ2-1,TRBV18,medium-sized,CASSRTGRGEQFF
TRBJ1-2,TRBV19,medium-sized,CASGTGGLGTF
TRBJ1-5,TRBV19,NA,CASSISRQFNQPQHF
TRBJ1-5,TRBV18,NA,CASSPRDGLNQPQHF
TRBJ2-7,TRBV6-5,NA,CASSSSFDIGQTQYF
TRBJ2-6,TRBV5-1,NA,CASSSGTLSSGANVLTF
TRBJ1-4,TRBV12-3/TRBV12-4,medium-sized,CASSHGQGATNEKLFF
TRBJ1-2,TRBV28,NA,CASSAPRGADYGYTF
TRBJ2-3,TRBV18,medium-sized,CASSPRTDTQYF
TRBJ2-1,TRBV11-1,medium-sized,CASSLASGARSEQFF
TRBJ2-2,TRBV12-3/TRBV12-4,NA,CASSPYTGLRGQGNTGELFF
TRBJ2-6,TRBV6-2/TRBV6-3,NA,CASIDGVQGRSGANVLTF
TRBJ2-3,TRBV29-1,medium-sized,CSGQKQYTDTQYF
TRBJ1-2,TRBV6-5,medium-sized,CASSYSRTGGGYGYTF
TRBJ1-6,TRBV18,medium-sized,CASSPDTTGSPLHF
TRBJ2-1,TRBV12-3/TRBV12-4,NA,CASSLTGINEQFF
TRBJ2-7,TRBV12-3/TRBV12-4,NA,CASTRWGLAGGVGSSRYEQYF
TRBJ2-3,TRBV12-3/TRBV12-4,NA,CASSLTRAGATDTQYF
TRBJ1-1,TRBV18,NA,CASSLRWTEAFF
TRBJ2-1,TRBV15,large,CATSTPKGGDEQFF
TRBJ1-5,TRBV19,medium-sized,CASSSDRVTEPQHF
TRBJ2-5,TRBV12-3/TRBV12-4,medium-sized,CASRASGALETQYF
TRBJ1-1,TRBV6-5,NA,CASSYDRGNTEAFF
TRBJ1-3,TRBV27,NA,CAHPDRGATGNIIYF
TRBJ2-1,TRBV12-3/TRBV12-4,medium-sized,CASRPLLGQLYNEQFF
TRBJ2-5,TRBV5-6,NA,CASSSLGETQYF
TRBJ2-5,TRBV5-6,NA,CASSLGLSGGSGWTQYF
TRBJ2-1,TRBV6-2/TRBV6-3,medium-sized,CASSYWSGGQNEQFF
TRBJ2-7,TRBV12-3/TRBV12-4,NA,CASSWGTAQKQYF
TRBJ1-4,TRBV5-1,NA,CASSFGPQDEKLFF
TRBJ2-7,TRBV18,medium-sized,CASSPFQGRNEQYF
TRBJ2-1,TRBV11-1,medium-sized,CASSSREPIYEQFF
TRBJ2-2,TRBV7-6,NA,CASSPWGLAGTTGELFF
TRBJ2-1,TRBV5-4,NA,CASSLRAANEQFF
TRBJ2-1,TRBV12-3/TRBV12-4,NA,CASSSKGQLGTSGRNEQFF
TRBJ2-1,TRBV5-6,NA,CASYHGLAGDNEQFF
TRBJ2-7,TRBV5-1,NA,CASSLDGTGGSSYEQYF
TRBJ1-2,TRBV29-1,large,CSARGSAPYGYTF
TRBJ2-2,TRBV6-5,medium-sized,CASSLGPWNTGELFF